This T cell receptor (beta chain) was captured in a study of patients and donors after allogeneic stem cell transplantation. TCRdb re-called the RT-PCR reads through MiXCR, storing one row per CDR3 protein. The table lists 900,000 to 1,000,000 distinct CDR3 sequences, about a sixth of them singletons. In this sample, this clonotype turned up a few times. The specimen was blood, either unsorted or a sorted T cell fraction (not recorded which). The receptor was isolated from a human donor who was either an allogeneic HSCT recipient or a stem cell or donor lymphocyte infusion donor (not recorded which). It is not recorded whose cells these are; they may come from a transplant donor.

The CDR3 nucleotides read TGTGCCAGCAGCCAGCCGACTAGCGGGACTCTTGAGCAGTTCTTC. Its protein is CASSQPTSGTLEQFF. The chain is built from TRBV3-1 and TRBJ2-1; 11 nucleotides line up with TRBD2. The CDR3 has 15 amino acids. V was pared by 3 bases and J by 9 bases, with 7 bases of the junction left unmatched. Germline V lookup: CDR1 LGHDT, CDR2 YNNKEL (reference sequence).